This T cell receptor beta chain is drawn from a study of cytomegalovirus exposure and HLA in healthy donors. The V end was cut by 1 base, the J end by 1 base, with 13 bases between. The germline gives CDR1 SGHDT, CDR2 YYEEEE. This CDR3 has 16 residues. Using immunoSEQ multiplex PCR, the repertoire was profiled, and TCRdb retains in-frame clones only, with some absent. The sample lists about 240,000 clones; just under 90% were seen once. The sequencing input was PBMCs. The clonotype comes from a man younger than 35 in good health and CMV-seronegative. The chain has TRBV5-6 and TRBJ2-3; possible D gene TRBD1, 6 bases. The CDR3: CASSLPGHIGTDTQYF. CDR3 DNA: TGTGCCAGCAGCTTGCCGGGACACATTGGCACAGATACGCAGTATTTT.